A single sample gave rise to the 10 T cell receptor beta chains below, sequenced in a study of T cell clonality in common variable immunodeficiency. Study findings and constraints: Fewer deletions and N-nucleotide insertions were reportedly seen in common variable immunodeficiency TCR beta sequences.

Profiling relied on immunoSEQ multiplex PCR, and the TCRdb table lists in-frame clones only, not all of them. Listed for the sample are 20,000 or so clones, none seen a single time. These TCRs are of unknown antigen specificity. Sequenced input: peripheral blood mononuclear cells. The receptors stem from a human donor with common variable immunodeficiency.

This clone was counted at least ten times. Read coverage stops 3 residues before the CDR3 terminus; the germline J gene supplies the remainder. This rearrangement joins TRBV7-9 to TRBJ2-2; the D gene is possibly TRBD1 (6 bases). Per germline, CDR1 SEHNR and CDR2 FQNEAQ (reference sequence). The length of the CDR3 is 15 residues. Trimming took 4 bases from V and 2 from J, leaving 11 bases between them. The CDR3 protein is CASSYLQGNTGELFF. Incomplete CDR3 DNA: TGTGCCAGCAGCTACCTACAGGGAAACACCGGGGAG.

This clone was counted many times. The read finishes 3 residues shy of the CDR3 end, and the germline J gene is used to complete it. V and J are TRBV2 and TRBJ2-2, with a weak D call TRBD2 (6 bases). The CDR3 extends over 15 amino acids. CDR1 SNHLY and CDR2 FYNNEI come from the germline V gene. V was clipped by 2 bases and J by 6 bases, with 13 bases between them. CDR3 sequence reads: CASSERDFSAGELFF. The sequenced part of the CDR3 DNA is TGTGCCAGCAGTGAAAGGGACTTCTCGGCCGGGGAG.

In this sample, this clone turned up many times. CDR3 loop: CASSLGQGGSPLHF. The CDR3 bases that were read are TGTGCCAGCTCACTGGGACAGGGAGGGTCACCC. V is TRBV18 and J is TRBJ1-6, with 9 bases lining up with TRBD1. The read ends 3 residues early relative to the CDR3; the germline J gene fills the gap. The CDR3 is 14 amino acids. Germline loops: CDR1 KGHSH, CDR2 LQKENI. V lost 4 bases, J lost 10 bases, and 5 bases stayed unmatched. The complete variable domain, with remaining parts taken from reference TRBV18 and TRBJ1-6, reads NAGVMQNPRHLVRRRGQEARLRCSPMKGHSHVYWYRQLPEEGLKFMVYLQKENIIDESGMPKERFSAEFPKEGPSILRIQQVVRGDSAAYFCASSLGQGGSPLHFGNGTRLTVT.

Ten or more counts support this clone. The CDR3 end lies 3 residues beyond the end of the read and is filled in from the germline J gene. The V gene is TRBV5-5, the J gene TRBJ1-1, with TRBD1 identical over 8 bases. The ends lost 2 bases at V and 6 bases at J; junction bases unmatched: 3. The CDR3 consists of 13 residues. Germline V gene sequence: CDR1 SGHKS, CDR2 YYEKEE (reference sequence). The CDR3 DNA, read in part, is TGTGCCAGCAGCTTTCCAGGGGGCCCTGAA. This translates into CASSFPGGPE. The full CDR3 sequence reads CASSFPGGPEAFF.

This clone was counted many times. Read coverage stops 3 residues before the CDR3 terminus; the germline J gene supplies the remainder. The rearrangement links TRBV20-1 to TRBJ1-1; 7 bases fit TRBD1. This CDR3 region has 15 residues. After removal of 0 bases from V and 1 base from J, the junction contained 5 bases not matched to a gene. Germline V gene lookup returns CDR1 DFQATT and CDR2 SNEGSKA (reference sequence). The covered CDR3 bases are TGCAGTGCTAGAGATCCCCACAGGGGGAACACTGAA. Protein product: CSARDPHRGNTE. In full, the CDR3 is CSARDPHRGNTEAFF.

This clone was seen repeatedly, ten times or more. The sequence runs out 3 residues before the end of the CDR3; the remainder is reconstructed from the germline J gene. The V and J genes are TRBV20-1 and TRBJ2-2; 8 bases align to TRBD2. Germline lookup yields CDR1 DFQATT and CDR2 SNEGSKA (reference sequence). The V segment lost 5 bases and the J segment 4 bases; nucleotides outside the gene matches: 9. The CDR3 has 15 residues. CDR3 sequence: CSAQVSGTRTGELFF. The sequenced CDR3 bases are TGCAGTGCTCAAGTTAGCGGGACACGCACCGGGGAG.

This clone has more than one count but fewer than ten. The CDR3 end lies 3 residues beyond the end of the read and is filled in from the germline J gene. The chain employs TRBV5-1 and TRBJ1-1; 7 bases line up with TRBD1. After removal of 9 bases from V and 1 base from J, the junction contained 24 bases not matched to a gene. The germline gives CDR1 SGHRS, CDR2 YFSETQ. The CDR3 is 19 residues long. The part of the CDR3 DNA that was read is TGCGCCACCAGAGGGCAACAGGGGAACCTGGGCCTTCCGAACACTGAA. Amino acids: CATRGQQGNLGLPNTE. The entire CDR3 protein reads CATRGQQGNLGLPNTEAFF.

There are many counts of this clone. Sequencing ends 3 residues short of the CDR3 end; the germline J gene provides the rest. V usage is TRBV7-7 and J usage is TRBJ2-2; weak D call: TRBD2 (5 bases). V was clipped by 6 bases and J by 4 bases, with 15 bases between them. The CDR3 totals 15 residues. From germline, CDR1 is SSHAT and CDR2 FNYEAQ (reference sequence). The CDR3 DNA, read in part, is TGTGCCAGCAGTAGCCGGGGAGAGAGCACCGGGGAG. This codes for CASSSRGESTGE. The full CDR3 is CASSSRGESTGELFF.

This clone was picked up many times. From the germline J gene comes the end of the CDR3, since the read stops 3 residues before it. The chain has TRBV6-1 and TRBJ1-6; no reliable D call. The V end lost 4 bases, the J end lost 3 bases, and 4 bases lay between the germline ends. This CDR3 has 13 residues. Germline CDR1 and CDR2: MNHNS and SASEGT. Incomplete CDR3 DNA: TGTGCCAGCAGTGCCATCTATAATTCACCC. It is translated as CASSAIYNSP. The whole CDR3 region reads CASSAIYNSPLHF.

Many counts were recorded for this clone. The read comes to an end 3 residues before the CDR3 does, leaving the germline J gene to fill in the end. The genes are TRBV2 and TRBJ2-3; 12 nucleotides align to TRBD2. The CDR3 runs 16 residues. With V trimmed by 7 bases and J by 2 bases, 7 bases remained unmatched. Per germline, CDR1 SNHLY and CDR2 FYNNEI. The CDR3 bases that were read are TGTGCCAGCATCCTACTAGCGGGAGGACCCACAGATACG. This codes for CASILLAGGPTDT. The entire CDR3 protein reads CASILLAGGPTDTQYF.